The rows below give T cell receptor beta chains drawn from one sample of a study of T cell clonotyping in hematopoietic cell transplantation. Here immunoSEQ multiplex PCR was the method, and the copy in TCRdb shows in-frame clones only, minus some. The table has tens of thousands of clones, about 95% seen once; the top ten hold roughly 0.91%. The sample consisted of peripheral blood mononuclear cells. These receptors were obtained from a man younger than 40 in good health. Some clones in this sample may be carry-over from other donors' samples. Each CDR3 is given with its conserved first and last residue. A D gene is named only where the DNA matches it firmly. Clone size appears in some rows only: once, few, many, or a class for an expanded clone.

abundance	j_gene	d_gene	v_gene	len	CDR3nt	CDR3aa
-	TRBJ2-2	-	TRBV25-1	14	TGTGCCAGCAGTGAATTTGGGGGACACGGGGAGCTGTTTTTT	CASSEFGGHGELFF
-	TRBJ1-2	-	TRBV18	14	TGTGCCAGCTCACTGGAGGCGGCCAGCTATGGCTACACCTTC	CASSLEAASYGYTF
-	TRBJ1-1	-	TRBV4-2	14	TGTGCCAGCAGCCAAGTTACACAGAACACTGAAGCTTTCTTT	CASSQVTQNTEAFF
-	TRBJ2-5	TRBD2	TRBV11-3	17	TGTGCCAGCAGCTTAGGACCACTAGCGGGGGGGCAAGAGACCCAGTACTTC	CASSLGPLAGGQETQYF
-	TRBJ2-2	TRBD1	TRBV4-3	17	TGCGCCAGCAGCCAAGACAGTTCGGGCAGGGGGACCCGGGAGCTGTTTTTT	CASSQDSSGRGTRELFF
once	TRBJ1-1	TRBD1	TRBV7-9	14	TGTGCCAGCAGCTCGGACAGGGGGTACACTGAAGCTTTCTTT	CASSSDRGYTEAFF
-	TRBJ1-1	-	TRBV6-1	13	TGTGCCAGCAGCTCCGACAGGAACACTGAAGCTTTCTTT	CASSSDRNTEAFF
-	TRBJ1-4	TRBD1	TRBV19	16	TGTGCCAGTAGTAGGCAGGGGGCCGCAACTAATGAAAAACTGTTTTTT	CASSRQGAATNEKLFF
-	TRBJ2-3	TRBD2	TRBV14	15	TGTGCCAGCAGCCAAGATGGAGCGGGGTTCGATACGCAGTATTTT	CASSQDGAGFDTQYF
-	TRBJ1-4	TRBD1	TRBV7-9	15	TGTGCCAGCAGCTTAGGTCCAGGGGGCGACCAAAAACTGTTTTTT	CASSLGPGGDQKLFF
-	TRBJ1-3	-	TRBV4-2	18	TGTGCCAGCAGCCAAGAAGTAGTCGCTGCAGGGCCTGGAAACACCATATATTTT	CASSQEVVAAGPGNTIYF